This TCR beta chain was recorded in a study of T cells in Graves' hyperthyroidism and ophthalmopathy. General study results and limits: Most expanded thyroid clonotypes above 0.001 also appeared in blood.

Amplification targeted TCR beta CDR3 regions from RNA transcripts. In the first-round RT-PCR of the TCR CDR3, the HTBI primer set was used. TCRdb used MiXCR to reprocess the multiplex PCR reads, holding one entry per CDR3 protein. The sample lists around 600,000 distinct CDR3 sequences; around 15% were seen once. This CDR3 contains 16 residues. Germline V gene data show CDR1 as ENHRY and CDR2 as SYGVKD. The ends lost 1 base at V and 3 bases at J; junction bases unmatched: 8. Exclusion of patients followed from uncontrolled infection, other autoimmune disease, pregnancy or lactation. Each diagnosis was grounded in clinical symptoms, serum thyroxine and TRAb, thyroid ultrasound, and orbital computed tomography. This clonotype was seen repeatedly, ten times or more. Its cognate antigen is unknown.

This clonotype was sampled from a woman between 50 and 59 years old with Graves' ophthalmopathy. The sequencing input was blood. The V call is TRBV10-3, the J call TRBJ1-1, with 7 nucleotides matching TRBD1. This chain's CDR3 is CAISEWTGPWDTEAFF. The CDR3 region has the DNA TGTGCCATCAGTGAGTGGACAGGCCCCTGGGACACTGAAGCTTTCTTT.